Below, 32 T cell receptor beta chains from the same sample are listed, as sequenced in a study of T-cell memory formation after mild COVID-19. From the 5' RACE reads, TCRdb called clonotypes with MiXCR, one entry per CDR3 protein. There are around 390,000 distinct CDR3 sequences in the sample; about a sixth occur only once, and roughly 21% lies in the top ten. The sequenced material came from PBMCs or a T cell subset sorted from them (not recorded which). These receptors all come from a man aged 18-30 years who had mild COVID-19 (a few samples of this study predate the infection). Cell type and time point are not known.

This clonotype has only a few counts. This chain links TRBV6-5 with TRBJ1-1; no definite D call. With 6 bases removed from V and 1 base from J, the gap between germline ends came to 12 bases. The V gene's germline CDR1 is MNHEY and CDR2 SVGAGI. The CDR3 loop spans 14 amino acids. The CDR3 nucleotides read TGTGCCAGCAGCCCGACGCGTTGGAACACTGAAGCTTTCTTT. Its translation is CASSPTRWNTEAFF.

This clonotype was seen a few times. V usage is TRBV5-1 and J usage is TRBJ2-1; TRBD1 might be the D (6 bases). This CDR3 is built from 13 residues. CDR1 is SGHRS, CDR2 YFSETQ, per germline. V was pared by 2 bases and J by 7 bases, with 10 bases between. In DNA, the CDR3 is TGCGCCAGCAGCTTCCCTCAGGGGAATGAGCAGTTCTTC. Its translation is CASSFPQGNEQFF.

This clonotype was counted a few times. V usage is TRBV2 and J usage is TRBJ2-1; D gene unclear. Germline CDR1 SNHLY, CDR2 FYNNEI. The V end was cut by 11 bases, the J end by 6 bases, with 11 bases between. This CDR3 spans 11 amino acids. The DNA for the CDR3 is TGTGCCCTGCTCGTCTCCAATGAGCAGTTCTTC. It encodes CALLVSNEQFF.

V usage is TRBV7-9 and J usage is TRBJ2-7; D call uncertain. The V and J ends lost 5 bases and 7 bases respectively, with 9 bases between them. The germline gives CDR1 SEHNR, CDR2 FQNEAQ (reference sequence). The CDR3 is made up of 11 amino acids. Here the CDR3 reads CASSRYREQYF. The CDR3 region has the DNA TGTGCCAGCAGCCGATACAGAGAGCAGTACTTC.

CDR3 coding DNA: TGTGCCAGCTCACCACTTAGGACCCCCAACACTGAAGCTTTCTTT. Translation gives CASSPLRTPNTEAFF. This rearrangement joins TRBV18 to TRBJ1-1; D is undetermined. Germline CDR1 reads KGHSH; CDR2 reads LQKENI. There are 15 residues in the CDR3. Trimming cost V 1 base and J 2 bases, with 11 bases left between them. The full variable domain, completed using reference TRBV18 and TRBJ1-1, is NAGVMQNPRHLVRRRGQEARLRCSPMKGHSHVYWYRQLPEEGLKFMVYLQKENIIDESGMPKERFSAEFPKEGPSILRIQQVVRGDSAAYFCASSPLRTPNTEAFFGQGTRLTVV.

This clonotype turned up a few times. The chain combines TRBV24-1 with TRBJ2-4, with 10 bases identical to TRBD1. The trim removed 9 bases at V and 0 bases at J, leaving 10 bases unmatched. The CDR3 is 17 amino acids. CDR1 and CDR2 from the germline V gene are KGHDR and SFDVKD. Written as DNA, the CDR3 is TGTGCCACCGATCGGGACAGGGGACTTCTAGCCAAAAACATTCAGTACTTC. Amino acid sequence: CATDRDRGLLAKNIQYF.

This clonotype was seen a few times. J is TRBJ1-5 and V is TRBV7-2, with TRBD1 matching over 7 bases. Germline V CDR1 and CDR2: SGHTA, FQGNSA. V was clipped by 4 bases and J by 1 base; unmatched bases: 10. CDR3 length: 17 amino acids. This CDR3 is CASSSNRGRVSNQPQHF. As DNA, the CDR3 is TGTGCCAGCAGCTCAAACAGGGGACGAGTAAGCAATCAGCCCCAGCATTTT.

In this sample, this clonotype turned up many times. The V call is TRBV12-3 or TRBV12-4, the J call TRBJ2-1, with 11 bases fitting TRBD2. The V segment lost 2 bases and the J segment 6 bases; nucleotides outside the gene matches: 3. CDR3 length: 15 residues. This chain's CDR3 is CASSLIAGGRNEQFF. The DNA for the CDR3 is TGTGCCAGCAGTTTAATAGCGGGGGGGCGCAATGAGCAGTTCTTC.

This clonotype was recorded many times. The chain uses TRBV6-5 and TRBJ2-3; no reliable D call. Germline CDR1 and CDR2: MNHEY and SVGAGI. This CDR3 region has 15 residues. V shed 0 bases and J shed 0 bases, with 7 bases lying between them. This chain's CDR3 is CASSYSAVSTDTQYF. CDR3 DNA sequence: TGTGCCAGCAGTTACTCCGCGGTGAGCACAGATACGCAGTATTTT.

This clonotype turned up a few times. CDR3: CSVEGTGPPGIGQFF. The CDR3 DNA sequence: TGCAGCGTTGAAGGCACCGGACCCCCCGGTATAGGGCAGTTCTTC. V usage is TRBV29-1 and J usage is TRBJ2-1, with D unresolved. CDR3 length equals 15 residues. Germline V CDR1 and CDR2: SQVTM, ANQGSEA. The V end lost 1 base, the J end lost 12 bases, and 22 bases lay between the germline ends.

V gene TRBV11-2 combines with J gene TRBJ2-5; D tentatively reads TRBD1 or TRBD2 (5 bases each). The CDR3 loop spans 15 amino acids. V was clipped by 10 bases and J by 7 bases, with 25 bases between them. Germline loops: CDR1 SGHAT, CDR2 FQNNGV. CDR3 DNA: TGTGCCACCACCCCCGTGGGGGTACTTTCGGGGACCCAGTACTTC. As protein: CATTPVGVLSGTQYF.

This clonotype occurred many times. The V and J genes are TRBV6-5 and TRBJ1-6; maybe TRBD1 (6 bases). The CDR3 has 12 residues. Trimming took off 5 bases at V and 10 bases at J, with 9 bases between the two ends. Germline assignment: CDR1 MNHEY and CDR2 SVGAGI. The CDR3 region is CASSTGGSPLHF. CDR3 in DNA: TGTGCCAGCAGTACGGGGGGCTCACCCCTCCACTTT.

The chain combines TRBV29-1 with TRBJ2-7; D is undetermined. This CDR3 has 10 residues. Germline CDR1 SQVTM, CDR2 ANQGSEA. The V end lost 6 bases, the J end lost 0 bases, and 3 bases lay between the germline ends. The DNA of the CDR3 is TGCAGCGTAGGCTCCTACGAGCAGTACTTC. As protein: CSVGSYEQYF.

The gene calls are TRBV4-1 and TRBJ1-5; the D is unclear. The CDR3 contains 16 residues. CDR1 is MGHRA, CDR2 YSYEKL, per germline. The germline V and J ends were trimmed by 1 base and 0 bases, with 10 bases remaining between them. As DNA, the CDR3 is TGCGCCAGCAGCCAAGTACCAAACCTTAGCAATCAGCCCCAGCATTTT. Translating it yields CASSQVPNLSNQPQHF.

There are many counts of this clonotype. The chain links TRBV6-6 to TRBJ2-3; 8 bases fit TRBD2. From germline, CDR1 is MNHNY and CDR2 SVGAGI (reference sequence). CDR3 size: 17 residues. Trimming at V came to 7 bases and at J to 2 bases, leaving 14 bases not matched to a gene. The CDR3 loop is CASTETGSGGLTDTQYF. The CDR3 bases are TGTGCCAGCACCGAAACCGGAAGCGGGGGTCTCACAGATACGCAGTATTTT.

V and J are TRBV7-8 and TRBJ1-1; 7 positions match TRBD1. The CDR3 length is 13 residues. Looked up from germline, CDR1 is SGHVS and CDR2 is FQNEAQ. J lost 7 bases, V lost 5 bases, and 7 bases had no gene match. The CDR3 reads CASSVRQGNEAFF. DNA for the CDR3: TGTGCCAGCAGCGTACGACAGGGAAATGAAGCTTTCTTT.

This clonotype was detected only a few times. The V and J genes are TRBV7-2 and TRBJ2-1; 10 nucleotides line up with TRBD2. This CDR3 has 15 residues. V gave up 5 bases and J gave up 7 bases; unmatched junction bases: 8. Per the germline V gene, CDR1 is SGHTA and CDR2 is FQGNSA. In nucleotides, the CDR3 is TGTGCCAGCAGCAAAGGAGGTAGCGGGGGGAATGAGCAGTTCTTC. Encoded protein: CASSKGGSGGNEQFF.

Ten or more counts support this clonotype. The chain carries TRBV7-9 and TRBJ2-7, with D possibly TRBD1 on 6 matching bases. Germline V lookup: CDR1 SEHNR, CDR2 FQNEAQ (reference sequence). The CDR3 is made up of 13 amino acids. Trimming shortened V by 5 bases and J by 2 bases, and 10 bases separated the two germline ends. The CDR3 sequence: CASSPRQAYEQYF. CDR3 DNA: TGTGCCAGCAGCCCTCGACAGGCCTACGAGCAGTACTTC.

The chain combines TRBV6-1 with TRBJ2-6, with D unclear. Trimming pared 8 bases from V and 2 bases from J, leaving 10 bases between. The V gene's germline CDR1 is MNHNS and CDR2 SASEGT. The CDR3 has 14 residues. The CDR3 loop is CASQAEPGANVLTF. CDR3 bases: TGTGCCAGCCAGGCCGAACCTGGGGCCAACGTCCTGACTTTC.

The table lists this clonotype with a few counts. At one boundary the junction diverges from the germline segment, which might be a read error. V usage is TRBV7-7 and J usage is TRBJ2-3; D not certain. CDR1 is SSHAT and CDR2 is FNYEAQ in the germline V gene (reference sequence). This CDR3 has 13 amino acids. The CDR3 sequence is CASSRSGVDTQYF. The CDR3 DNA is TGTGCTAGCAGCCGTTCCGGTGTAGATACGCAGTATTTT.

The gene calls are TRBV3-1 and TRBJ1-2; the D is unclear. The CDR3 totals 16 residues. V lost 4 bases, J lost 5 bases, and 20 bases lay in between. CDR1 LGHDT and CDR2 YNNKEL come from the germline V gene (reference sequence). This CDR3 is CASSPTVSGVKYGYTF. The CDR3 DNA is TGTGCCAGCAGCCCTACGGTATCGGGAGTCAAATATGGCTACACCTTC.

This chain uses TRBV7-9 with TRBJ2-3; no definite D call. Germline V gene lookup returns CDR1 SEHNR and CDR2 FQNEAQ (reference sequence). The CDR3 length is 15 residues. Trimming pared 2 bases from V and 3 bases from J, leaving 12 bases between. The CDR3 DNA is TGTGCCAGCAGCTTATACTTGGGCGAAACAGATACGCAGTATTTT. Translated: CASSLYLGETDTQYF.

This clonotype was seen only a few times. This rearrangement joins TRBV7-3 to TRBJ1-6; no firm D call. Germline loops: CDR1 SGHTA, CDR2 FQGTGA. CDR3 length: 12 residues. V dropped 5 bases and J dropped 7 bases, with 6 bases sitting between them. The CDR3 sequence is CASSPGNSPLHF. The CDR3 nucleotides are TGTGCCAGCAGCCCGGGAAATTCACCCCTCCACTTT. Supplemented by reference TRBV7-3 and TRBJ1-6, the full variable domain reads GAGVSQTPSNKVTEKGKYVELRCDPISGHTALYWYRQSLGQGPEFLIYFQGTGAADDSGLPNDRFFAVRPEGSVSTLKIQRTERGDSAVYLCASSPGNSPLHFGNGTRLTVT.

This clonotype was detected only a few times. This sequence joins TRBV5-6 and TRBJ1-3, with a weak D call TRBD1 (6 bases). CDR3 length: 18 amino acids. Trimming shortened V by 3 bases and J by 2 bases, and 21 bases separated the two germline ends. Per the germline V gene, CDR1 is SGHDT and CDR2 is YYEEEE. The CDR3 DNA follows: TGTGCCAGCAGCTCATTTTTGGACCAACAGGGCCCTGGAAACACCATATATTTT. It specifies CASSSFLDQQGPGNTIYF.

Only a few counts were recorded for this clonotype. The chain is built from TRBV28 and TRBJ1-2; the match to TRBD1 covers 9 bases. Trimming at V came to 4 bases and at J to 6 bases, leaving 9 bases not matched to a gene. The CDR3 is 15 amino acids. Germline V gene sequence: CDR1 MDHEN, CDR2 SYDVKM. The CDR3 coding sequence is TGTGCCAGCAGTTCATCATCGGACAGGGGAAATGGCTACACCTTC. This sequence encodes CASSSSSDRGNGYTF.

With regard to this clonotype: One end of the junction fails to match germline, which may point to a read error. The CDR3, as DNA: TGTGCCGGCAGAGTTGACTATGGCTACACCTTC. This gives the protein CAGRVDYGYTF. The rearrangement uses TRBV7-2 and TRBJ1-2; D remains unclear. This CDR3 is 11 amino acids long. Looked up from germline, CDR1 is SGHTA and CDR2 is FQGNSA.

The rearrangement joins TRBV12-3 or TRBV12-4 to TRBJ1-2; no clear D gene. This CDR3 contains 15 residues. V lost 6 bases, J lost 0 bases, and 14 bases lay in between. The CDR3 protein is CASSLAETPNYGYTF. The CDR3 DNA is TGTGCCAGCAGCCTCGCTGAAACCCCTAACTATGGCTACACCTTC.

The gene calls are TRBV2 and TRBJ2-3; no firm D call. Trimming took 7 bases from V and 1 from J, leaving 9 bases between them. CDR1 is SNHLY, CDR2 FYNNEI, per germline. The CDR3 is 13 amino acids. The CDR3 loop is CASTRPRTDTQYF. The DNA for the CDR3 is TGTGCCAGCACCAGGCCGCGCACAGATACGCAGTATTTT.

The rearrangement joins TRBV27 to TRBJ2-3; TRBD1 or TRBD2 may be the D gene (6 bases each). CDR3 length equals 17 residues. Deletions cut 2 bases from V and 5 bases from J, with 20 bases between. Per germline, CDR1 MNHEY and CDR2 SMNVEV (reference sequence). In DNA, the CDR3 is TGTGCCAGCAGTTTAGGGTCGGTGCCTGGGGGGCTAGATACGCAGTATTTT. Protein product: CASSLGSVPGGLDTQYF.

This clonotype was counted a few times. CDR3 amino acids: CASSRDSWNYGYTF. The CDR3 DNA sequence: TGTGCCAGCAGCCGGGACAGTTGGAACTATGGCTACACCTTC. This chain uses TRBV7-9 with TRBJ1-2; 7 nucleotides line up with TRBD1. J gave up 2 bases and V 5 bases, and 5 bases lay outside the gene matches. Germline V CDR1 and CDR2: SEHNR, FQNEAQ (reference sequence). The CDR3 loop spans 14 amino acids.

V usage is TRBV7-8 and J usage is TRBJ2-1; unclear D gene. Per the germline V gene, CDR1 is SGHVS and CDR2 is FQNEAQ. The CDR3 contains 15 residues. V lost 7 bases, J lost 1 base, and 14 bases lay in between. The CDR3 region is CASTTGGHSYNEQFF. The CDR3 DNA follows: TGTGCCAGCACCACTGGTGGCCATTCCTACAATGAGCAGTTCTTC.

This clonotype showed up just a few times. V usage is TRBV6-2 or TRBV6-3 and J usage is TRBJ2-2; possibly TRBD2 for D (5 bases). Trimming removed 10 bases from V and 2 bases from J, with 14 bases in between. The germline gives CDR1 MNHEY, CDR2 SVGEGT. The CDR3 is 14 residues long. The chain's CDR3 is CAMGLGDNTGELFF. CDR3 bases: TGTGCCATGGGTTTGGGAGATAACACCGGGGAGCTGTTTTTT.